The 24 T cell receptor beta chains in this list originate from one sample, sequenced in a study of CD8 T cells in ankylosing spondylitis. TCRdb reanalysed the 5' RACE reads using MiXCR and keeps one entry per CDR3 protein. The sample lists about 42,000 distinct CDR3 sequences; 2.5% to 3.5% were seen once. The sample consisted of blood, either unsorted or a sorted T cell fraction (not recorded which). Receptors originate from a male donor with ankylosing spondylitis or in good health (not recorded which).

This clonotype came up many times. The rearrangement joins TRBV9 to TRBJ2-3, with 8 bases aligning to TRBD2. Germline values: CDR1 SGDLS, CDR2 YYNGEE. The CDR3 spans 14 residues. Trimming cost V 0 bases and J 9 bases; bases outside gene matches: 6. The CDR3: CASSVVGRADTQYF. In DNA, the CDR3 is TGTGCCAGCAGCGTAGTCGGGAGGGCCGACACGCAGTATTTT.

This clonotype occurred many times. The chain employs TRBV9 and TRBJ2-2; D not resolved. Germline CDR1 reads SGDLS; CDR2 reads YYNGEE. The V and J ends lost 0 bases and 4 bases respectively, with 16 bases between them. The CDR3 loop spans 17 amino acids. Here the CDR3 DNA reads TGTGCCAGCAGCGTAGGTGTCCTACAATCGGGCACCGGGGAGCTGTTTTTT. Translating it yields CASSVGVLQSGTGELFF.

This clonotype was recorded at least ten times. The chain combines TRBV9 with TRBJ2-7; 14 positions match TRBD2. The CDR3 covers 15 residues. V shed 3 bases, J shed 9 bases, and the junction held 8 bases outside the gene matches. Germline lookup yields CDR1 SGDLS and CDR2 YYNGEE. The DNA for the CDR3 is TGTGCCAGCAGCGCGGGGACTAGCGGGAGAAGCGTGCAGTACTTC. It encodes CASSAGTSGRSVQYF. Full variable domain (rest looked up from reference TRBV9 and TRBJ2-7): DSGVTQTPKHLITATGQRVTLRCSPRSGDLSVYWYQQSLDQGLQFLIQYYNGEERAKGNILERFSAQQFPDLHSELNLSSLELGDSALYFCASSAGTSGRSVQYFGPGTRLTVT.

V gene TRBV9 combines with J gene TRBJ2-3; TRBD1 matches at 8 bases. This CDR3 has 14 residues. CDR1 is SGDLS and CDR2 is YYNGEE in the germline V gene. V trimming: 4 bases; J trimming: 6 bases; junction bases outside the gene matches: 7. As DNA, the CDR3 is TGTGCCAGCAGCCTGGACAGGGCAAGGGATACGCAGTATTTT. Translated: CASSLDRARDTQYF.

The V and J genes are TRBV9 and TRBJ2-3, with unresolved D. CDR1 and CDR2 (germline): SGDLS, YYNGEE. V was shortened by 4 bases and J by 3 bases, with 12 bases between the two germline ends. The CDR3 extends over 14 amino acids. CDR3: CASSPRPRTDTQYF. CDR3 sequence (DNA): TGTGCCAGCAGCCCCCGGCCGAGAACAGATACGCAGTATTTT.

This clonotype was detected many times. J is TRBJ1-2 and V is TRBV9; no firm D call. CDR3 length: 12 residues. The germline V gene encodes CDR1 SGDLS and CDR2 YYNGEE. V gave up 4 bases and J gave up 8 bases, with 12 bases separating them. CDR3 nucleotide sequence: TGTGCCAGCAGCAAGGACGGTGGAGGCTACACCTTC. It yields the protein CASSKDGGGYTF.

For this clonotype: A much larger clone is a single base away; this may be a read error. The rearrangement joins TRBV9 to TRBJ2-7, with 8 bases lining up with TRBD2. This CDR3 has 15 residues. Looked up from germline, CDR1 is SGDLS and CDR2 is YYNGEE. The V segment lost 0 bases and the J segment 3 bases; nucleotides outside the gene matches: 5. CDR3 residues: CASSVATGRGYEQYF. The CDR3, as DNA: TGTGCCAGCAGCGTAGCTACCGGGAGGGGCTACGAGCAGTACTTC.

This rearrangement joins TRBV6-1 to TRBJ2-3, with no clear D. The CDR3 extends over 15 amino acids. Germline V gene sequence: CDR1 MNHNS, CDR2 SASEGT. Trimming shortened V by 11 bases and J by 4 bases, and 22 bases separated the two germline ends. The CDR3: CACLQKRVRADTQYF. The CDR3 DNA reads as TGTGCCTGCCTACAGAAGCGCGTACGGGCAGATACGCAGTATTTT.

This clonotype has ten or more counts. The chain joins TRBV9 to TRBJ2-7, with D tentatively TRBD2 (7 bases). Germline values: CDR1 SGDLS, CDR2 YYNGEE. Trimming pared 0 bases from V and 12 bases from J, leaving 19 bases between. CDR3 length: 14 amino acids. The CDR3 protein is CASSVEVGGGRRYF. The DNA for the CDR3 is TGTGCCAGCAGCGTAGAAGTGGGAGGGGGACGGCGGTACTTC.

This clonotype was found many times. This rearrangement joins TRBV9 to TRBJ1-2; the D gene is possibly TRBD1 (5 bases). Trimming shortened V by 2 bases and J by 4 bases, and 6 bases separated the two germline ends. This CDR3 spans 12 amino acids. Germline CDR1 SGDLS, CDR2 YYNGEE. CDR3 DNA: TGTGCCAGCAGCGTCGACAGCTATGGCTACACCTTC. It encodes CASSVDSYGYTF.

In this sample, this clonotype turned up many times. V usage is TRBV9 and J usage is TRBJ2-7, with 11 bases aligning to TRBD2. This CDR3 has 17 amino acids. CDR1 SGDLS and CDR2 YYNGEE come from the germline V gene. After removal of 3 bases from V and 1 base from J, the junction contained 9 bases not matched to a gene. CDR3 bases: TGTGCCAGCAGCGGGGGGACTAGCGGATTACGGTCCTACGAGCAGTACTTC. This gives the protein CASSGGTSGLRSYEQYF.

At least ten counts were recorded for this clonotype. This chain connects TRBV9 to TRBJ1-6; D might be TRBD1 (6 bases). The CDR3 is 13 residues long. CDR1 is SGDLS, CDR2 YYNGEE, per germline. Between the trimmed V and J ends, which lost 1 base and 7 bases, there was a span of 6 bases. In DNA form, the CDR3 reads TGTGCCAGCAGCGTAACAGGGAATTCACCCCTCCACTTT. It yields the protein CASSVTGNSPLHF.

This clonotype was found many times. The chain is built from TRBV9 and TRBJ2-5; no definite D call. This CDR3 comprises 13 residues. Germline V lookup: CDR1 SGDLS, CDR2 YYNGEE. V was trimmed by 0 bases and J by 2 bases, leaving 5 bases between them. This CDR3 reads CASSVDGQETQYF. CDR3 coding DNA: TGTGCCAGCAGCGTAGACGGACAAGAGACCCAGTACTTC. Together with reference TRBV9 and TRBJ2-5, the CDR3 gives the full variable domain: DSGVTQTPKHLITATGQRVTLRCSPRSGDLSVYWYQQSLDQGLQFLIQYYNGEERAKGNILERFSAQQFPDLHSELNLSSLELGDSALYFCASSVDGQETQYFGPGTRLLVL.

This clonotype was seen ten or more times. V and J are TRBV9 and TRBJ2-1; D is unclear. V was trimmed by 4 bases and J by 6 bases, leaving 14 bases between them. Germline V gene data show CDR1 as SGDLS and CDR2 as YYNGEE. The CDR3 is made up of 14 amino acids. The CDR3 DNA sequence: TGTGCCAGCAGCCCCCATGTTAGGGCCAATGAGCAGTTCTTC. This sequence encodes CASSPHVRANEQFF.

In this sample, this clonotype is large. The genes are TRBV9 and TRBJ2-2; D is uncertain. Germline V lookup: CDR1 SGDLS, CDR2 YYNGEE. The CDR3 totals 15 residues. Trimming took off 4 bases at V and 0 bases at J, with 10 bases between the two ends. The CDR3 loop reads CASSTSTSNTGELFF. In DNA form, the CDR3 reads TGTGCCAGCAGCACCTCGACTTCGAACACCGGGGAGCTGTTTTTT.

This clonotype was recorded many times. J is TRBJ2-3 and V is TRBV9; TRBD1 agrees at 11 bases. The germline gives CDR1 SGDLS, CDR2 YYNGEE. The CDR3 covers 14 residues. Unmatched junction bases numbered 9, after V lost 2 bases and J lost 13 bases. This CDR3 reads CASSVAPGQGEKYF. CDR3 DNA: TGTGCCAGCAGCGTGGCTCCGGGACAGGGGGAAAAGTATTTT.

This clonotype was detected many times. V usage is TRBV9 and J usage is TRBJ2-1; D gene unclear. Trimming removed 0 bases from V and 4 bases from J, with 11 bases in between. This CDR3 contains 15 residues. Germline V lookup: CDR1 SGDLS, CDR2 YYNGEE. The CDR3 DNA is TGTGCCAGCAGCGTAGCCCCCGGCGCTTACAATGAGCAGTTCTTC. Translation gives CASSVAPGAYNEQFF.

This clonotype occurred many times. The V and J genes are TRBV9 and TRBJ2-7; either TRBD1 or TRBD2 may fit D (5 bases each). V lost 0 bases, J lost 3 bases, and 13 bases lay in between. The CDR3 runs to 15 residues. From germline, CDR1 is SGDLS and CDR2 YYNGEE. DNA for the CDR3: TGTGCCAGCAGCGTAGGAACTGGGGGTTACTACGAGCAGTACTTC. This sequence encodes CASSVGTGGYYEQYF.

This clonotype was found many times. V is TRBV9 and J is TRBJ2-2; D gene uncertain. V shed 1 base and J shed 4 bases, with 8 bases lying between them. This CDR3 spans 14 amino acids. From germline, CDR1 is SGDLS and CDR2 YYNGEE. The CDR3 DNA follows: TGTGCCAGCAGCGTAACTCAAGGCACCGGGGAGCTGTTTTTT. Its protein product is CASSVTQGTGELFF.

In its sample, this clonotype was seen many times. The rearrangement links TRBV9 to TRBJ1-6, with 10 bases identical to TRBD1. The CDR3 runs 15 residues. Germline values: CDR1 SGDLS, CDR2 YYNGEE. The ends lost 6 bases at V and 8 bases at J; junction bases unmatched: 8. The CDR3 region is CASTSGGTGDSPLHF. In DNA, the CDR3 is TGTGCCAGCACCTCAGGGGGGACAGGGGATTCACCCCTCCACTTT.

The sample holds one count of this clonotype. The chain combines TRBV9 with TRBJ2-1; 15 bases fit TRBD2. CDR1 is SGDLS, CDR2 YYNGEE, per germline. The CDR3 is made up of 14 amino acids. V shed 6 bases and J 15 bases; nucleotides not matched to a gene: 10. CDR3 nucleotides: TGTGCCAGCACCTCAGAGGGGACTAGCGGGAGGCCGTTCTTC. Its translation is CASTSEGTSGRPFF.

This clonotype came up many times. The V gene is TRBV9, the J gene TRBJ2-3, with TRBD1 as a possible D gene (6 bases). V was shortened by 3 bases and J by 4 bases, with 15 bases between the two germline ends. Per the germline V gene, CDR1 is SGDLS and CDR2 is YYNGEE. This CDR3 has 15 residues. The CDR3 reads CASSALGGNADTQYF. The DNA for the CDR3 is TGTGCCAGCAGCGCATTAGGGGGAAACGCAGATACGCAGTATTTT.

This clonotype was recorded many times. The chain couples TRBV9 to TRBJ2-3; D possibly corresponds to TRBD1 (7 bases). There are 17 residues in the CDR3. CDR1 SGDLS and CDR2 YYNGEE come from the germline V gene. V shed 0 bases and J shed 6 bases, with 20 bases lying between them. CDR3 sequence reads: CASSVDPGGTARDTQYF. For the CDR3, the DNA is TGTGCCAGCAGCGTAGACCCAGGGGGGACAGCGCGTGATACGCAGTATTTT.

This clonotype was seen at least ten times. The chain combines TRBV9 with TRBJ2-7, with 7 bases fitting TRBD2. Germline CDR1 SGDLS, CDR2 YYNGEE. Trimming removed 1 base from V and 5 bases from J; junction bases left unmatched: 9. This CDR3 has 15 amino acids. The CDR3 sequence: CASSVLSGTSHEQYF. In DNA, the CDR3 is TGTGCCAGCAGCGTACTGAGCGGGACTTCCCACGAGCAGTACTTC.